A selection of T cell receptor beta chains follows, all from one sample in a study of blood T cell repertoires in COVID-19. Here immunoSEQ multiplex PCR was the method, and the copy in TCRdb shows in-frame clones only, minus some. The data show over 120,000 clones, with over 75% seen just once and 44% held by the top ten. The sample was peripheral blood. The origin of the receptors is a human donor in a cohort sampled during active COVID-19. Both conserved end residues are part of each CDR3. A D gene is named only where the DNA matches it firmly. Some rows have no size entry. The others give once, few or many, or a class for an expanded clone.

TRBV7-2,TRBJ1-6,.,.,TGTGCCAGCAGCGCCTACAGGGATTCACCCCTCCACTTT,CASSAYRDSPLHF
TRBV6-5,TRBJ2-3,.,once,TGTGCCAGCAGACCTACAGGCACAGATACGCAGTATTTT,CASRPTGTDTQYF
TRBV2,TRBJ2-7,.,.,TGTGCCAGCAGCGCTGGGGGGTACGAGCAGTACTTC,CASSAGGYEQYF
TRBV3-1/TRBV3-2,TRBJ2-2,.,.,TGTGCCAGCAGCCAAGATCGACTTACGGCAGGGGTGACCGGGGAGCTGTTTTTT,CASSQDRLTAGVTGELFF
TRBV7-2,TRBJ1-2,.,.,TGTGCCAGCAGCTCGGGAAATGGCTACACCTTC,CASSSGNGYTF
TRBV9,TRBJ1-6,TRBD1,few,TGTGCCAGCAGCGTAGGGGGACAGTATAATTCACCCCTCCACTTT,CASSVGGQYNSPLHF
TRBV15,TRBJ2-1,.,.,TGTGCCACCAGCAGAGGGTATTCCCGCGCGGATGAGCAGTTCTTC,CATSRGYSRADEQFF
TRBV6-2/TRBV6-3,TRBJ2-7,.,.,TGTGCCAGCAGTTACTCAAGAGTGCGCTCTTTTAGTGTTTCCTACGAGCAGTACTTC,CASSYSRVRSFSVSYEQYF
TRBV5-4,TRBJ2-3,TRBD2,.,TGTGCCAGCAGCCGGGGGGGCGAAGATACGCAGTATTTT,CASSRGGEDTQYF
TRBV30,TRBJ1-1,.,.,TGTGCCTGGAGTGTACGGCGGGGGGTCGAGAACACTGAAGCTTTCTTT,CAWSVRRGVENTEAFF
TRBV6-1,TRBJ1-2,.,few,TGTGCCAGCAGTGAATCGGCAGGCCGCTATGGCTACACCTTC,CASSESAGRYGYTF
TRBV6-2/TRBV6-3,TRBJ2-1,TRBD2,.,TGTGCCAGCAGTTACTATAGCGGGGCGGACAATGAGCAGTTCTTC,CASSYYSGADNEQFF
TRBV28,TRBJ1-1,.,.,TGTGCCAGCAGTTTAATGCAAGCGAACACTGAAGCTTTCTTT,CASSLMQANTEAFF
TRBV4-3,TRBJ2-2,TRBD1,.,TGCGCCAGCAGCCTGGGGACAGGGACAAACACCGGGGAGCTGTTTTTT,CASSLGTGTNTGELFF
TRBV13,TRBJ1-6,.,.,TGTGCCAGCAGCTTTCGACCGGGGAATTCACCCCTCCACTTT,CASSFRPGNSPLHF
TRBV3-1/TRBV3-2,TRBJ2-1,.,.,TGTGCCAGCAGCCAAGATTCAAAACAGAATGAGCAGTTCTTC,CASSQDSKQNEQFF
TRBV9,TRBJ2-7,.,.,TGTGCCAGCAGCGTTTGGGACACATCAATCCACGAGCAGTACTTC,CASSVWDTSIHEQYF
TRBV6-2/TRBV6-3,TRBJ2-1,.,.,TGTGCCAGCAGTTACGGGCTAACTCATGAGCAGTTCTTC,CASSYGLTHEQFF
TRBV27,TRBJ2-1,TRBD2,.,TGTGCCAGCAGTCCGACTAGCGGGGTTTACAATGAGCAGTTCTTC,CASSPTSGVYNEQFF
TRBV2,TRBJ2-1,TRBD2,.,TGTGCCGGGAGAACTAGCGTTTACAATGAGCAGTTCTTC,CAGRTSVYNEQFF
TRBV5-5,TRBJ1-1,.,.,TGTGCCAGCAATAGAGAGAACACTGAAGCTTTCTTT,CASNRENTEAFF
TRBV29-1,TRBJ2-1,TRBD2,once,TGCAGCGTTTGGACTAGCGGGAGGGCCAGAGGCTCCTACAATGAGCAGTTCTTC,CSVWTSGRARGSYNEQFF
TRBV11-3,TRBJ2-5,TRBD1,few,TGTGCCAGCAGCTTCTGGACAGGGGGCGAAGAGACCCAGTACTTC,CASSFWTGGEETQYF
TRBV29-1,TRBJ1-2,.,.,TGCAGCGTAAACGAGGAGGGCTACACCTTC,CSVNEEGYTF
TRBV5-1,TRBJ1-2,TRBD1,once,TGCGCCAGCAGCTTGGGACAGGGGGATATGATGCGCTACACCTTC,CASSLGQGDMMRYTF
TRBV2,TRBJ2-6,TRBD1,once,TGTGCCAGCAAGGACAGGGGGTTCTCTGGGGCCAACGTCCTGACTTTC,CASKDRGFSGANVLTF
TRBV19,TRBJ2-1,TRBD2,.,TGTGCCAGTAGCTTGGGACTAGCTAGCTATGAGCAGTTCTTC,CASSLGLASYEQFF
TRBV4-1,TRBJ1-4,.,.,TGCGCCAGCAGCCAAGAGAGGACAGCAAGAGAAAAACTGTTTTTT,CASSQERTAREKLFF
TRBV10-3,TRBJ2-7,.,few,TGTGCCATCAGTGTCAGGGGCGACGAGCAGTACTTC,CAISVRGDEQYF
TRBV2,TRBJ2-7,TRBD2,.,TGTGCCAGCACAACGGGGGGGCGTCCAGGGAACGAGCAGTACTTC,CASTTGGRPGNEQYF
TRBV12-3/TRBV12-4,TRBJ1-2,TRBD1,.,TGTGCCAGCACTCAAACAGGGGCTGGCTACACCTTC,CASTQTGAGYTF
TRBV12-3/TRBV12-4,TRBJ1-1,TRBD1,.,TGTGCCAGCAGGAATCAGGGGGGCACTGAAGCTTTCTTT,CASRNQGGTEAFF
TRBV5-4,TRBJ2-3,.,.,TGTGCCAGCGCCCTCAGCGGTACCAAAACAGATACGCAGTATTTT,CASALSGTKTDTQYF
TRBV6-5,TRBJ2-2,TRBD2,.,TGTGCCACAACTAGCGGGAGTCCCGGGGAGCTGTTTTTT,CATTSGSPGELFF